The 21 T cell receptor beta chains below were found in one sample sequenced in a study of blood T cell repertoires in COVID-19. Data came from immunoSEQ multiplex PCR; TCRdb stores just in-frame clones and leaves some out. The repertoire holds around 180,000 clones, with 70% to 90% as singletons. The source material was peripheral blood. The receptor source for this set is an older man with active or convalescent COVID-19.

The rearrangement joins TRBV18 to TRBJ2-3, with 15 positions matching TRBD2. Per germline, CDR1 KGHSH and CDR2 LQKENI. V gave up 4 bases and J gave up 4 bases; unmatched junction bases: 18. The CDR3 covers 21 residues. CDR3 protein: CASSHSPYGLAGGPKADTQYF. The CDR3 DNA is TGTGCCAGCTCACACTCTCCATATGGACTAGCGGGAGGGCCTAAGGCAGATACGCAGTATTTT.

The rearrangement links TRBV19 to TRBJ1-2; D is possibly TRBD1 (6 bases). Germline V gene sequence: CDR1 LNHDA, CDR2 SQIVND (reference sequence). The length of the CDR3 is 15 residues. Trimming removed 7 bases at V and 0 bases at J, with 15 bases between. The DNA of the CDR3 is TGTGCCAGTACCCCAGGACAGTATCCTAACTATGGCTACACCTTC. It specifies CASTPGQYPNYGYTF.

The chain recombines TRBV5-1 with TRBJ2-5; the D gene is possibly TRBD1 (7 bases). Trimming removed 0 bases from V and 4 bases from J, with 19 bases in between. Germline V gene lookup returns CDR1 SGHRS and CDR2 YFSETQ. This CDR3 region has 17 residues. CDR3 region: CASSLGGRGVRRETQYF. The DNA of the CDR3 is TGCGCCAGCAGCTTGGGCGGCAGGGGGGTCCGTCGAGAGACCCAGTACTTC.

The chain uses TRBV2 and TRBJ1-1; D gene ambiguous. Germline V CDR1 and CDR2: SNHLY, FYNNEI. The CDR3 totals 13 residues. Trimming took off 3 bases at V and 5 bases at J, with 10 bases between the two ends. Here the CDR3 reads CASSENSRTEAFF. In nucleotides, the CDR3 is TGTGCCAGCAGTGAGAACAGTCGAACTGAAGCTTTCTTT.

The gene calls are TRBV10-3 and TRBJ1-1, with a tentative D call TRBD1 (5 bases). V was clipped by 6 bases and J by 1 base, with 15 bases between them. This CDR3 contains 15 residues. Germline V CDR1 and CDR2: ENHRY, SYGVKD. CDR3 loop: CAISPFGGKNTEAFF. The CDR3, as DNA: TGTGCCATCAGCCCCTTTGGGGGGAAGAACACTGAAGCTTTCTTT.

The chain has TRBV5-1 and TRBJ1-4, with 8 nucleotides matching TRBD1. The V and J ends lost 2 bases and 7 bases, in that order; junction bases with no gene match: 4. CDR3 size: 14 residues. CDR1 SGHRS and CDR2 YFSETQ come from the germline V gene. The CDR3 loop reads CASSFGQGGEKLFF. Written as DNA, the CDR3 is TGCGCCAGCAGCTTTGGACAGGGAGGTGAAAAACTGTTTTTT.

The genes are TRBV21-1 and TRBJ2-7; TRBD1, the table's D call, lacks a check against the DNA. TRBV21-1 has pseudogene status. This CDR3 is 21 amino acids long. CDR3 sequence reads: CASSKDPPGQGLCGCVHEQYF. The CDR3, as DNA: TGTGCCAGCAGCAAAGATCCTCCAGGACAGGGACTGTGCGGGTGCGTCCACGAGCAGTACTTC.

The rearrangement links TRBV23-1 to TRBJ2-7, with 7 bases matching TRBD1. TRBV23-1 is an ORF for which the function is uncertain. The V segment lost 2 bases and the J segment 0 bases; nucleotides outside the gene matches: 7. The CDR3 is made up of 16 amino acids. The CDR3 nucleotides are TGCGCCAGCAGTCAAAACGACAGGGCAAGCTCCTACGAGCAGTACTTC. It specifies CASSQNDRASSYEQYF.

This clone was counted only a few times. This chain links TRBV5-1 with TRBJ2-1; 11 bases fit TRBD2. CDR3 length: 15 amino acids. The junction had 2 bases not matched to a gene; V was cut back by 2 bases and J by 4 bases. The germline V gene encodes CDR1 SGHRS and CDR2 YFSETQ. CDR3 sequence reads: CASSLLAGVYNEQFF. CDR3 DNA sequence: TGCGCCAGCAGCTTACTAGCGGGGGTTTACAATGAGCAGTTCTTC.

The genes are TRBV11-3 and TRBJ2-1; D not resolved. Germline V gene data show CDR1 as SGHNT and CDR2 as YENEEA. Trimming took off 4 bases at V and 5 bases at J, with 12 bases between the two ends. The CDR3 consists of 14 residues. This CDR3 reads CASSSSPVHNEQFF. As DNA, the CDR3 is TGTGCCAGCAGCTCCTCCCCCGTTCACAATGAGCAGTTCTTC.

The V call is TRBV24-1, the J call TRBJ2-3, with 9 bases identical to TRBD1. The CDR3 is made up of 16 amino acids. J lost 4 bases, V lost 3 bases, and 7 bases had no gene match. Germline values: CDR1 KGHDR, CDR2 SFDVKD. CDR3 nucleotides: TGTGCCACCAGTGATCTCCGGGACAGGGTTCCAGATACGCAGTATTTT. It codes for CATSDLRDRVPDTQYF.

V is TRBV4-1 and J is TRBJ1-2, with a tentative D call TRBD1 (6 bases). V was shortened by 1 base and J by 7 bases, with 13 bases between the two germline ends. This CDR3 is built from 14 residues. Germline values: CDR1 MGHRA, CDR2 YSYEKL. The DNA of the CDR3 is TGCGCCAGCAGCCAAGCACAGGGTACGAGTGGCTACACCTTC. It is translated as CASSQAQGTSGYTF.

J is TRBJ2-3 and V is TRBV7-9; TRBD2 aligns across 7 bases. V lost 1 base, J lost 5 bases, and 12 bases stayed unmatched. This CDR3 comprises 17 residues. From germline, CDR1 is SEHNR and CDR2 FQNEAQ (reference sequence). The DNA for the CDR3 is TGTGCCAGCAGCTTAGACACAGTCTTGGGGGGGAGAGATACGCAGTATTTT. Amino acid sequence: CASSLDTVLGGRDTQYF.

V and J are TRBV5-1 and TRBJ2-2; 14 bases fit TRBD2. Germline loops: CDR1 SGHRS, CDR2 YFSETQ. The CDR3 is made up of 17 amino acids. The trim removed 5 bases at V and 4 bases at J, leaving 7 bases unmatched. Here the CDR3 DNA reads TGCGCCAGCAGTAAGGGACTAGCGGGAGTTAGCACCGGGGAGCTGTTTTTT. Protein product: CASSKGLAGVSTGELFF.

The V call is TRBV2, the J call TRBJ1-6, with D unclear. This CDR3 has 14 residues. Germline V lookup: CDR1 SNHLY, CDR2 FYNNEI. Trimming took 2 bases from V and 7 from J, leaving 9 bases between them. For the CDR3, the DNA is TGTGCCAGCAGTGAACTTAGGAGCAATTCACCCCTCCACTTT. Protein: CASSELRSNSPLHF.

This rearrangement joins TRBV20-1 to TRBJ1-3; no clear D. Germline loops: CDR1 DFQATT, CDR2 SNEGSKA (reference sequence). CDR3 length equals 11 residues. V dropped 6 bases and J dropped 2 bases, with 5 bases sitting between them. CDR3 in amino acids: CSARPGNTIYF. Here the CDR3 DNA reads TGCAGTGCCCGTCCTGGAAACACCATATATTTT.

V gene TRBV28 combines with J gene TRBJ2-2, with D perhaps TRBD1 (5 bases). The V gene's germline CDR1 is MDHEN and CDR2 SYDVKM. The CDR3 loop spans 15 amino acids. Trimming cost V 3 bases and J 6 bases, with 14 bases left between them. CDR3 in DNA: TGTGCCAGCAGTTTCTTTTCTGGGGCGCCCGGGGAGCTGTTTTTT. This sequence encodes CASSFFSGAPGELFF.

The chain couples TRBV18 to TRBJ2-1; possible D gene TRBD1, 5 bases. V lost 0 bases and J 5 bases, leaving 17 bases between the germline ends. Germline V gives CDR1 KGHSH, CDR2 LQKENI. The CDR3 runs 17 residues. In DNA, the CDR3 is TGTGCCAGCTCACCACCCGACAGACCACTCCTAAACAATGAGCAGTTCTTC. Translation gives CASSPPDRPLLNNEQFF.

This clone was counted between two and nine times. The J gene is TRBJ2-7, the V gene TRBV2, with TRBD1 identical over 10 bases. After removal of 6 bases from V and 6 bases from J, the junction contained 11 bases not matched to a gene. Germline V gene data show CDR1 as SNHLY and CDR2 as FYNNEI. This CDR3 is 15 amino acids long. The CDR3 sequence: CASSPPGQGVSEQYF. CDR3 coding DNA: TGTGCCAGCAGCCCACCAGGACAGGGGGTTAGCGAGCAGTACTTC.

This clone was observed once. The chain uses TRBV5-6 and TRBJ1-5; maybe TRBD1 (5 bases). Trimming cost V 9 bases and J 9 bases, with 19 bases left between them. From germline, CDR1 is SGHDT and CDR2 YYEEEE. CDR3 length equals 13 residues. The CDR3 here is CATAQGGSGPQHF. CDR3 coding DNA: TGTGCCACGGCGCAGGGAGGTTCTGGGCCCCAGCATTTT.

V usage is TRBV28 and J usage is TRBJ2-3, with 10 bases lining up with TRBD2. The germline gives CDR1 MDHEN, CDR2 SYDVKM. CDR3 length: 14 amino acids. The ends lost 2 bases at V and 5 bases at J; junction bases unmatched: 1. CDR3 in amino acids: CASSLLAGVDTQYF. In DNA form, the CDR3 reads TGTGCCAGCAGTTTACTAGCGGGGGTAGATACGCAGTATTTT.